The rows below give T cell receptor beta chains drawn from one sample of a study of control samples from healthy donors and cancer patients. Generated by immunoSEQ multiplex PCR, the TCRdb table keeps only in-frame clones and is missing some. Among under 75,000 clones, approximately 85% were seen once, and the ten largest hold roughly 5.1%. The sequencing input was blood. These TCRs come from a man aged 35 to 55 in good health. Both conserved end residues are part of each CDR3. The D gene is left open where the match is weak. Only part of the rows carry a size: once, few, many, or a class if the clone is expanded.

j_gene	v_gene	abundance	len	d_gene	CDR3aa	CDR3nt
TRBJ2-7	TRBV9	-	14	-	CASSPQGPAYEQYF	TGTGCCAGCAGCCCCCAGGGACCAGCCTACGAGCAGTACTTC
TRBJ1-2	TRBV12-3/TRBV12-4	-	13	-	CASSSQGGRGYTF	TGTGCCAGCAGTTCACAGGGAGGGCGTGGCTACACCTTC
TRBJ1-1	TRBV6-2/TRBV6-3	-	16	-	CASSKGGGLGNTEAFF	TGTGCCAGCAGTAAAGGCGGGGGACTCGGGAACACTGAAGCTTTCTTT
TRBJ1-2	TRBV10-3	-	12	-	CAGSRSPYGYTF	TGTGCCGGGTCTCGGTCGCCCTATGGCTACACCTTC
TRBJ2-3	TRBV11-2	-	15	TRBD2	CASTLTSGSTDTQYF	TGTGCCAGCACCCTGACTAGCGGGAGTACAGATACGCAGTATTTT
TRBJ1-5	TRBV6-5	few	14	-	CASSNLYSNQPQHF	TGTGCCAGCAGCAACCTTTATAGCAATCAGCCCCAGCATTTT
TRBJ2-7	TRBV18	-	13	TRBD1	CASSPGQGGEQYF	TGTGCCAGCTCACCGGGACAGGGGGGCGAGCAGTACTTC
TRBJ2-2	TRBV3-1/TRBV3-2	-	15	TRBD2	CASSTLAGVNGELFF	TGTGCCAGCTCAACCCTAGCGGGGGTGAACGGGGAGCTGTTTTTT
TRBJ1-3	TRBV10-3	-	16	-	CAISESGISSGNTIYF	TGTGCCATCAGTGAGTCAGGGATAAGCTCTGGAAACACCATATATTTT
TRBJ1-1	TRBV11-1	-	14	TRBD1	CASSRQRQGTEAFF	TGTGCCAGCAGCAGACAAAGACAGGGTACTGAAGCTTTCTTT
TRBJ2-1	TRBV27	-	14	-	CASSVGSAYNEQFF	TGTGCCAGCAGCGTGGGTAGCGCCTACAATGAGCAGTTCTTC
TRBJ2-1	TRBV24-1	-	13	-	CATSRDIGNEQFF	TGTGCCACCAGCCGGGACATAGGAAATGAGCAGTTCTTC
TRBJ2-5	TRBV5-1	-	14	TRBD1	CASSLETGGETQYF	TGCGCCAGCAGCTTGGAAACAGGGGGGGAGACCCAGTACTTC
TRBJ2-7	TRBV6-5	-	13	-	CASTPETGSEQYF	TGTGCCAGCACTCCGGAAACAGGGAGCGAGCAGTACTTC
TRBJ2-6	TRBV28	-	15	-	CASSLAGAGANVLTF	TGTGCCAGCAGTTTAGCAGGGGCTGGGGCCAACGTCCTGACTTTC
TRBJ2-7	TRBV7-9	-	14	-	CASSLEGKSGEQYF	TGTGCCAGCAGCTTAGAAGGGAAGAGTGGCGAGCAGTACTTC
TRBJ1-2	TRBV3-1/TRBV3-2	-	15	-	CASSPKHRDTGGYTF	TGTGCCAGCAGCCCCAAACACAGGGATACGGGGGGCTACACCTTC
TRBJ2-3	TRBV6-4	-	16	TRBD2	CASSDGGSGGSDTQYF	TGTGCCAGCAGTGACGGTGGTAGCGGGGGGTCAGATACGCAGTATTTT
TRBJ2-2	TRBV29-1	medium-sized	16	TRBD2	CSVGGAQRESSGELFF	TGCAGCGTGGGGGGCGCCCAGCGGGAGTCCTCCGGGGAGCTGTTTTTT
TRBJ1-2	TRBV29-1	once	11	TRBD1	CSADRGGGYTF	TGCAGCGCCGACAGGGGGGGTGGCTACACCTTC
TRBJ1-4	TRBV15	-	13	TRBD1	CASQGAGREKLFF	TGTGCCTCTCAGGGGGCGGGGAGAGAAAAACTGTTTTTT
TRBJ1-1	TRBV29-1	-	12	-	CSVDSGNTEAFF	TGCAGCGTTGATTCCGGTAACACTGAAGCTTTCTTT
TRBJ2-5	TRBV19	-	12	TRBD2	CASQSGGETQYF	TGTGCCAGCCAGTCGGGGGGTGAGACCCAGTACTTC
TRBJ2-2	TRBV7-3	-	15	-	CASSFADRDTGELFF	TGTGCCAGCAGCTTTGCGGACAGAGACACCGGGGAGCTGTTTTTT